The 27 T cell receptor beta chains given below trace back to one sample, sequenced in a study of blood T cell repertoires in COVID-19. Generated by immunoSEQ multiplex PCR, the TCRdb table keeps only in-frame clones and is missing some. The sample has approximately 390,000 clones; 85% to 90% are singletons. The specimen was PBMCs or T cells enriched from blood (not recorded which). Receptors were obtained from a woman aged 45-60 years who had recovered from COVID-19.

This chain links TRBV7-8 with TRBJ1-5; no firm D call. V shed 4 bases and J shed 6 bases, with 16 bases lying between them. This CDR3 spans 15 amino acids. Looked up from germline, CDR1 is SGHVS and CDR2 is FQNEAQ. The CDR3 spells CASSYIGGNGQPQHF. CDR3 coding DNA: TGTGCCAGCAGCTATATCGGAGGGAACGGTCAGCCCCAGCATTTT.

The chain joins TRBV9 to TRBJ2-2, with 7 bases fitting TRBD1. V was pared by 7 bases and J by 4 bases, with 10 bases of the junction left unmatched. The CDR3 covers 15 residues. The germline V gene has CDR1 SGDLS and CDR2 YYNGEE. The CDR3 nucleotides are TGTGCCAGCCGCCTAGGGACAGCTACCACCGGGGAGCTGTTTTTT. It translates to CASRLGTATTGELFF.

This clone is a singleton in its sample. V is TRBV11-2 and J is TRBJ1-4; D possibly corresponds to TRBD1 (5 bases). The CDR3 is 15 amino acids. Germline CDR1 and CDR2: SGHAT and FQNNGV. Trimming pared 5 bases from V and 8 bases from J, leaving 18 bases between. In DNA, the CDR3 is TGTGCCAGCAGCGACCGGACAACCTCGCTGGAAAAACTGTTTTTT. Translated, it gives CASSDRTTSLEKLFF.

This clone appeared many times. The gene calls are TRBV11-1 and TRBJ2-2; tentatively, D is TRBD1 (6 bases). The CDR3 covers 14 residues. CDR1 is SGHAT, CDR2 FQDESV, per germline (reference sequence). Between the trimmed V and J ends, which lost 8 bases and 5 bases, there was a span of 15 bases. The CDR3 loop is CASQQGRSTGELFF. The DNA of the CDR3 is TGTGCCAGCCAACAGGGCCGTTCAACCGGGGAGCTGTTTTTT.

The chain is built from TRBV30 and TRBJ2-2; D is possibly TRBD1 (6 bases). The V gene's germline CDR1 is GTSNPN and CDR2 SVGIG (reference sequence). Trimming took off 3 bases at V and 0 bases at J, with 14 bases between the two ends. This CDR3 contains 16 residues. CDR3 nucleotides: TGTGCCTGGAGGAAGGGGGAACTCGCGAACACCGGGGAGCTGTTTTTT. Translating gives CAWRKGELANTGELFF.

This clone was counted a single time. The CDR3 sequence is CASMAGLGTEAFF. The CDR3 DNA reads TGCGCCAGCATGGCAGGGTTGGGGACTGAAGCTTTCTTT. The chain joins TRBV5-1 to TRBJ1-1; D possibly corresponds to TRBD1 (5 bases). The V and J ends lost 6 bases and 5 bases respectively, with 14 bases between them. The CDR3 extends over 13 amino acids. Germline CDR1 reads SGHRS; CDR2 reads YFSETQ.

CDR3 sequence (DNA): TGTGCCAGTAGCCCCCTGACAGGAGGAGTTAGTGAAAAACTGTTTTTT. It translates to CASSPLTGGVSEKLFF. The J gene is TRBJ1-4, the V gene TRBV19, with D perhaps TRBD1 (6 bases). The CDR3 length is 16 residues. V lost 6 bases to trimming and J lost 7 bases, with 21 bases between them. CDR1 is LNHDA and CDR2 is SQIVND in the germline V gene (reference sequence).

The table lists this clone with a count of one. The rearrangement links TRBV4-1 to TRBJ1-5; TRBD1 matches at 9 bases. Germline V gene lookup returns CDR1 MGHRA and CDR2 YSYEKL. J lost 3 bases, V lost 2 bases, and 5 bases had no gene match. CDR3 length equals 16 residues. Written as DNA, the CDR3 is TGCGCCAGCAGCCAACCGGGACAGGGCCCCAATCAGCCCCAGCATTTT. Translated: CASSQPGQGPNQPQHF.

The rearrangement joins TRBV15 to TRBJ2-3; possible D gene TRBD1, 6 bases. There are 14 residues in the CDR3. Germline lookup yields CDR1 LNHNV and CDR2 YYDKDF (reference sequence). V was pared by 1 base and J by 9 bases, with 14 bases between. The chain's CDR3 is CATSRGDTPRTQYF. In nucleotides, the CDR3 is TGTGCCACCAGCAGAGGGGACACTCCGAGGACGCAGTATTTT.

V gene TRBV29-1 combines with J gene TRBJ1-2; 10 positions agree with TRBD1. Germline loops: CDR1 SQVTM, CDR2 ANQGSEA. Unmatched junction bases numbered 6, after V lost 5 bases and J lost 3 bases. The CDR3 length is 14 residues. The CDR3 is CSVPTGQGYYGYTF. CDR3 nucleotides: TGCAGCGTTCCTACGGGACAGGGGTACTATGGCTACACCTTC.

The J gene is TRBJ2-7, the V gene TRBV4-3; no firm D call. The CDR3 contains 15 residues. V lost 0 bases, J lost 2 bases, and 11 bases lay in between. Germline lookup yields CDR1 LGHNA and CDR2 YSLEER. The CDR3 region has the DNA TGCGCCAGCAGCCAAGATCTCGTGGCCCCCTACGAGCAGTACTTC. Translated, it gives CASSQDLVAPYEQYF.

This clone has a single count. The genes are TRBV4-2 and TRBJ2-3, with 10 bases identical to TRBD2. V lost 0 bases to trimming and J lost 1 base; unmatched junction nucleotides: 4. This CDR3 has 17 amino acids. Germline V gives CDR1 LGHNA, CDR2 YNFKEQ. The CDR3 loop is CASSQEGTSGGTDTQYF. CDR3 nucleotides: TGTGCCAGCAGCCAAGAAGGTACTAGCGGGGGCACAGATACGCAGTATTTT.

The chain joins TRBV9 to TRBJ1-2; D possibly corresponds to TRBD1 (6 bases). V lost 0 bases and J 8 bases, leaving 14 bases between the germline ends. Per the germline V gene, CDR1 is SGDLS and CDR2 is YYNGEE. The CDR3 is 14 residues long. The CDR3 spells CASSVEPGVGGYTF. The CDR3 DNA follows: TGTGCCAGCAGCGTAGAACCAGGGGTGGGGGGCTACACCTTC.

The CDR3 is CASSVGRGGWTNEKLFF. CDR3 nucleotide sequence: TGTGCCAGCAGCGTAGGTAGGGGAGGTTGGACTAATGAAAAACTGTTTTTT. The chain couples TRBV9 to TRBJ1-4; D is perhaps TRBD1 (5 bases). V was cut by 0 bases and J by 2 bases, with 14 bases left in between. The CDR3 length is 17 residues. Germline CDR1 is SGDLS and CDR2 is YYNGEE.

The V and J genes are TRBV30 and TRBJ1-1; D unresolved. This CDR3 contains 12 residues. Looked up from germline, CDR1 is GTSNPN and CDR2 is SVGIG (reference sequence). With 0 bases removed from V and 5 bases from J, the gap between germline ends came to 7 bases. CDR3 residues: CAWSVAATEAFF. The CDR3, as DNA: TGTGCCTGGAGTGTAGCGGCGACTGAAGCTTTCTTT. The variable domain in full, completed from reference TRBV30 and TRBJ1-1, reads SQTIHQWPATLVQPVGSPLSLECTVEGTSNPNLYWYRQAAGRGLQLLFYSVGIGQISSEVPQNLSASRPQDRQFILSSKKLLLSDSGFYLCAWSVAATEAFFGQGTRLTVV.

This clone was observed at least ten times. V gene TRBV3-1 (or the pseudogene TRBV3-2) combines with J gene TRBJ2-2; 7 bases agree with TRBD1. The V gene's germline CDR1 is LGHDT and CDR2 YNNKEL (reference sequence). The CDR3 is made up of 16 amino acids. The V segment lost 0 bases and the J segment 6 bases; nucleotides outside the gene matches: 7. CDR3 region: CASSQDSTGIAGELFF. In DNA form, the CDR3 reads TGTGCCAGCAGCCAAGATTCGACAGGGATCGCCGGGGAGCTGTTTTTT.

J is TRBJ1-2 and V is TRBV4-2; 10 nucleotides match TRBD1. V lost 0 bases to trimming and J lost 4 bases; unmatched junction nucleotides: 2. This CDR3 region has 15 residues. The germline CDR1 and CDR2 sequences are LGHNA and YNFKEQ. The CDR3, as DNA: TGTGCCAGCAGCCAAGAGGGGGACAGGGGCTATGGCTACACCTTC. Protein product: CASSQEGDRGYGYTF.

The CDR3 protein is CAWTNLRPGGNEQFF. Written as DNA, the CDR3 is TGTGCCTGGACCAACCTCCGCCCAGGGGGGAATGAGCAGTTCTTC. This chain uses TRBV30 with TRBJ2-1; D might be TRBD1 (7 bases). The length of the CDR3 is 15 residues. The germline gives CDR1 GTSNPN, CDR2 SVGIG (reference sequence). Trimming pared 4 bases from V and 7 bases from J, leaving 20 bases between.

This chain joins TRBV5-4 and TRBJ1-1; D unresolved. The CDR3 runs 12 residues. Germline assignment: CDR1 SGHNT and CDR2 YYREEE (reference sequence). Between the trimmed V and J ends, which lost 3 bases and 8 bases, there was a span of 11 bases. CDR3 sequence: CASSYPNREAFF. CDR3 sequence (DNA): TGTGCCAGCAGCTACCCAAATCGGGAAGCTTTCTTT. The variable domain in full, with the rest retrieved from reference TRBV5-4 and TRBJ1-1, is ETGVTQSPTHLIKTRGQQVTLRCSSQSGHNTVSWYQQALGQGPQFIFQYYREEENGRGNFPPRFSGLQFPNYSSELNVNALELDDSALYLCASSYPNREAFFGQGTRLTVV.

This chain connects TRBV11-2 to TRBJ2-7; no clear D gene. This CDR3 comprises 11 residues. Per germline, CDR1 SGHAT and CDR2 FQNNGV. V lost 4 bases and J 6 bases, leaving 7 bases between the germline ends. The CDR3 sequence is CASSSVLEQYF. CDR3 DNA: TGTGCCAGCAGCTCGGTCCTCGAGCAGTACTTC.

The chain couples TRBV4-2 to TRBJ1-4; D is unclear. The length of the CDR3 is 17 residues. V was shortened by 3 bases and J by 0 bases, with 14 bases between the two germline ends. Germline V CDR1 and CDR2: LGHNA, YNFKEQ. The CDR3 reads CASSQDLAGATNEKLFF. CDR3 bases: TGTGCCAGCAGCCAGGACCTCGCCGGGGCAACTAATGAAAAACTGTTTTTT.

The CDR3 spells CASSPQDRGGETQYF. The CDR3 nucleotides read TGTGCCAGCAGTCCCCAGGACAGGGGAGGAGAGACCCAGTACTTC. The chain has TRBV6-5 and TRBJ2-5, with TRBD1 identical over 9 bases. The J segment lost 4 bases and the V segment lost 5 bases, leaving 8 bases of the junction unmatched. Germline V CDR1 and CDR2: MNHEY, SVGAGI. There are 15 residues in the CDR3.

CDR3 nucleotide sequence: TGTGCCAGCAGTGAAGCGCTGTGGGGAGGGGGAGATACGCAGTATTTT. Protein: CASSEALWGGGDTQYF. The chain carries TRBV2 and TRBJ2-3; tentative D call: TRBD2 (7 bases). Trimming pared 0 bases from V and 5 bases from J, leaving 15 bases between. The CDR3 loop spans 16 amino acids. Germline-derived CDR1 and CDR2 are SNHLY and FYNNEI.

This clone was observed a few times. This rearrangement joins TRBV28 to TRBJ1-2; tentative D call: TRBD1 (5 bases). CDR1 and CDR2 (germline): MDHEN, SYDVKM. The CDR3 is made up of 14 amino acids. V lost 3 bases, J lost 7 bases, and 15 bases lay in between. CDR3 DNA: TGTGCCAGCAGTTTTACATTGGACAAGGTTGGCTACACCTTC. The encoded protein is CASSFTLDKVGYTF.

The CDR3 protein is CASRIPAEGTEAFF. CDR3 DNA sequence: TGTGCCAGCAGGATTCCGGCGGAGGGGACTGAAGCTTTCTTT. The J gene is TRBJ1-1, the V gene TRBV6-5; a possible D gene is TRBD1 (5 bases). Germline V CDR1 and CDR2: MNHEY, SVGAGI. The V end was cut by 6 bases, the J end by 5 bases, with 16 bases between. The CDR3 sequence is 14 residues long.

The chain uses TRBV19 and TRBJ2-7, with 7 bases lining up with TRBD2. This CDR3 region has 14 residues. V gave up 2 bases and J gave up 4 bases; unmatched junction bases: 5. Per the germline V gene, CDR1 is LNHDA and CDR2 is SQIVND (reference sequence). The CDR3 bases are TGTGCCAGTAGTATAAGCGGGGTCACGTACGAGCAGTACTTC. The encoded protein is CASSISGVTYEQYF.

The V and J genes are TRBV5-6 and TRBJ2-7; D unclear. The CDR3 has 13 residues. V lost 1 base and J lost 9, with 14 bases in between. Germline CDR1 and CDR2: SGHDT and YYEEEE. The CDR3 protein is CASSLSPLAGQYF. The CDR3 DNA reads as TGTGCCAGCAGCTTGTCACCCCTCGCAGGGCAGTACTTC.